A selection of T cell receptor beta chains follows, all from one sample in a study of vaccination and CD4 T cells after COVID-19. For these TCRs, the target antigens are not known. Via MiXCR, TCRdb re-called the PCR reads, giving one row per CDR3 protein. The data show 8,000 to 10,000 distinct CDR3 sequences, 28% seen once. Material: CD4+ T cells from blood, cultured in vitro. The receptors originated from a human donor in good health. The CDR3 runs from the conserved cysteine through the conserved F or W. The D gene is left open where the match is weak. A row's size may be missing; if present it is once, few, many or a size class.

D gene	clone size	V gene	J gene	CDR3 DNA	CDR3 protein
TRBD1	NA	TRBV7-2	TRBJ1-2	TGTGCCAGCAGCCCCTGGGACAGGGGGGATCTCTATGGCTACACCTTC	CASSPWDRGDLYGYTF
TRBD2	NA	TRBV10-3	TRBJ2-7	TGTGCCATCAGTGAATCTAGCGGTCCCTACGAGCAGTACTTC	CAISESSGPYEQYF
TRBD1	few	TRBV24-1	TRBJ2-1	TGTGCCACCCAACCGGGACAGGGGACTAGAAGGTTCTTC	CATQPGQGTRRFF
NA	few	TRBV6-1	TRBJ1-3	TGTGCCAGCAGTCCTACCTACTCTGGAAACACCATATATTTT	CASSPTYSGNTIYF
NA	few	TRBV20-1	TRBJ1-1	TGCAGTGCTAACCAGGGTGGAACTGAAGCTTTCTTT	CSANQGGTEAFF
NA	medium-sized	TRBV6-2/TRBV6-3	TRBJ1-5	TGTGCCAGCAGTTACGACAGTCTCAATCAGCCCCAGCATTTT	CASSYDSLNQPQHF
NA	NA	TRBV12-3/TRBV12-4	TRBJ2-6	TGTGCCAGCAGTTCCCCCCCATGGGCTGGGGCCAACGTCCTGACTTTC	CASSSPPWAGANVLTF
TRBD1	NA	TRBV20-1	TRBJ1-5	TGCAGTGCTAGAAACCCGGGGACAGTTGGTCAGCCCCAGCATTTT	CSARNPGTVGQPQHF
NA	NA	TRBV6-5	TRBJ2-5	TGTGCCAGCAGTTACCAGGGCCAAGAGACCCGGTACTTC	CASSYQGQETRYF
NA	NA	TRBV11-2	TRBJ1-4	TGTGCCAGCAGCTTAGCTGAAAAACTGTTTTTT	CASSLAEKLFF
NA	medium-sized	TRBV20-1	TRBJ1-6	TGCAGTGCTAGTAGCGGGGGCAATTCACCCCTCCACTTT	CSASSGGNSPLHF
NA	once	TRBV24-1	TRBJ2-5	TGTGCGACCCAAGCAGTCGGGGAAGAGACCCAGTACTTC	CATQAVGEETQYF
TRBD2	NA	TRBV20-1	TRBJ2-5	TGCAGTGCGGGAGGGCTCCAAGAGACCCAGTACTTC	CSAGGLQETQYF
NA	few	TRBV28	TRBJ1-2	TGTGCCAGCAGTTGGGGGGGCTATGGCTACACCTTC	CASSWGGYGYTF
NA	NA	TRBV25-1	TRBJ2-7	TGTGCCAGCAGTGCTCAGGGAAACTACGAGCAGTACTTC	CASSAQGNYEQYF
NA	NA	TRBV5-4	TRBJ2-5	TGTGCCAGCAGCTTGGTTACTAGCAGGGAAGAGACCCAGTACTTC	CASSLVTSREETQYF
TRBD2	few	TRBV6-2/TRBV6-3	TRBJ2-3	TGTGCCAGCAGTTACGGACGGGAGGGCACAGATACGCAGTATTTT	CASSYGREGTDTQYF
TRBD1	NA	TRBV7-2	TRBJ1-6	TGTGCCAGCAGCTACCGGACAGGGGTAACACCCCTCCACTTT	CASSYRTGVTPLHF
NA	NA	TRBV11-2	TRBJ1-2	TGTGCCAGCAGCTTAGTCGGGACTTCCGGAGATGGCTACACCTTC	CASSLVGTSGDGYTF
TRBD1	few	TRBV7-8	TRBJ1-1	TGTGCCAGCAGCCCCGACAGGGGGGCTGAAGCTTTCTTT	CASSPDRGAEAFF
TRBD1	NA	TRBV9	TRBJ1-2	TGTGCCAGCAGCGCCGGGACAGGGGATGACTATGGCTACACCTTC	CASSAGTGDDYGYTF
NA	NA	TRBV18	TRBJ2-5	TGTGCCAGCTCACCCCAAAGGAGCGTAGAGACCCAGTACTTC	CASSPQRSVETQYF
TRBD1	medium-sized	TRBV6-1	TRBJ1-5	TGTGCCAGCAGTGAAGGGACAGGGGGCGTGGGCAATCAGCCCCAGCATTTT	CASSEGTGGVGNQPQHF
NA	medium-sized	TRBV20-1	TRBJ1-1	TGCAGTGCTAGATCTAACACTGAAGCTTTCTTT	CSARSNTEAFF
TRBD2	NA	TRBV6-2/TRBV6-3	TRBJ2-1	TGTGCCAGCAGTTATGGGACTAGCACTTTGGATGAGCAGTTCTTC	CASSYGTSTLDEQFF
TRBD1	medium-sized	TRBV20-1	TRBJ2-5	TGCAGTGCTCACAGGGGAGAGACCCAGTACTTC	CSAHRGETQYF
TRBD1	NA	TRBV7-2	TRBJ1-5	TGTGCCAGCAGCTCAACCGGGACAGCGAATCAGCCCCAGCATTTT	CASSSTGTANQPQHF
NA	medium-sized	TRBV15	TRBJ1-2	TGTGCCACCAGCAGAGATTGGTTGGGCTACACCTTC	CATSRDWLGYTF
NA	NA	TRBV29-1	TRBJ2-1	TGCAGCGTTGTAGCTGGCTCCTACAATGAGCAGTTCTTC	CSVVAGSYNEQFF
TRBD1	NA	TRBV7-3	TRBJ2-5	TGTGCCAGCAGCTTCACAGGGGCCGGAGAGACCCAGTACTTC	CASSFTGAGETQYF
NA	few	TRBV9	TRBJ2-5	TGTGCCAGCAGCCCCCAAGAAGAGACCCAGTACTTC	CASSPQEETQYF
TRBD1	medium-sized	TRBV27	TRBJ1-1	TGTGCCAGCAGTTTATACAGACAGGGTGTCACTGAAGCTTTCTTT	CASSLYRQGVTEAFF
NA	NA	TRBV7-2	TRBJ1-5	TGTGCCAGCAGCTTACCAGGAAATCAGCCCCAGCATTTT	CASSLPGNQPQHF
TRBD1	medium-sized	TRBV24-1	TRBJ1-5	TGTGCCACCAGCGGCGACAGGGGTGACAATCAGCCCCAGCATTTT	CATSGDRGDNQPQHF
NA	few	TRBV20-1	TRBJ2-5	TGCAGTGCGAGGCCAGCTCAAGAGACCCAGTACTTC	CSARPAQETQYF
NA	few	TRBV6-1	TRBJ1-3	TGTGCCAGCACCCTCACGTGGGGAAGCTCTGGAAACACCATATATTTT	CASTLTWGSSGNTIYF
NA	NA	TRBV5-4	TRBJ2-5	TGTGCCAGCAGCGGAGAGGGCCCGTTAGAGACCCAGTACTTC	CASSGEGPLETQYF
NA	few	TRBV11-3	TRBJ1-5	TGTGCCAGCAGCTTAGAGCGCGGGGTCGATCAGCCCCAGCATTTT	CASSLERGVDQPQHF
NA	NA	TRBV20-1	TRBJ2-1	TGCAGTGCCGGAGCGGAGTTCTCCTACAATGAGCAGTTCTTC	CSAGAEFSYNEQFF
NA	medium-sized	TRBV20-1	TRBJ2-2	TGCAGTGCTCACAGGGATAACACCGGGGAGCTGTTTTTT	CSAHRDNTGELFF
TRBD1	few	TRBV10-3	TRBJ1-1	TGTGCCATCAGGGGGTTCCTCGGGGGACAGGGATTCTCTGAAGCTTTCTTT	CAIRGFLGGQGFSEAFF
NA	few	TRBV24-1	TRBJ2-7	TGTGCCACCAGTGGCGGGACTCGAGGGTCCTACGAGCAGTACTTC	CATSGGTRGSYEQYF
TRBD2	NA	TRBV27	TRBJ2-7	TGTGCCAGCAGGGGACTAGCGGAGCAGTACTTC	CASRGLAEQYF